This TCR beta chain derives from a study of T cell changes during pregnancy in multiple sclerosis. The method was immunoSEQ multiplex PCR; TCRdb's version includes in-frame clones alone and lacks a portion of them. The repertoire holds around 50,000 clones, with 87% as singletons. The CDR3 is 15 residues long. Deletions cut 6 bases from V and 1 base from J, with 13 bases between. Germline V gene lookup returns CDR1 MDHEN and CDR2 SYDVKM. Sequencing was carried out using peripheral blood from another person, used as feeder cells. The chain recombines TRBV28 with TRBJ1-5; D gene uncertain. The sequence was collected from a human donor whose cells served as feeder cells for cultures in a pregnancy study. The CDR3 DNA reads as TGTGCCAGCAGAACTGAAGTGGGGAGCAATCAGCCCCAGCATTTT. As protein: CASRTEVGSNQPQHF.